A selection of T cell receptor beta chains follows, all from one sample in a study of CXCR3-negative and CXCR3-positive naive CD8 T cells. From the 5' RACE reads, TCRdb lists one entry per CDR3 protein and no DNA. The specimen's table records roughly 100,000 distinct CDR3 sequences. Sequencing was performed on naive CXCR3+ CD8+ T cells from blood. The receptors were gathered from a human donor in good health. Some clones in this sample may be carry-over from other donors' samples. Each CDR3 is given with its conserved first and last residue.

v_gene	j_gene	CDR3aa
TRBV28	TRBJ2-3	CASSRGLAGTTDTQYF
TRBV29-1	TRBJ2-5	CSVVSGLAGWDQETQYF
TRBV29-1	TRBJ2-2	CSVARVTGELFF
TRBV20-1	TRBJ2-7	CSAAGTITRTAYEQYF
TRBV7-3	TRBJ2-3	CASSLTSRTGGSEDTQYF
TRBV10-3	TRBJ2-6	CAISVTTSGANVLTF
TRBV9	TRBJ2-1	CARSPQSPGEQFF
TRBV28	TRBJ2-5	CASSLAGQGQETQYF
TRBV7-9	TRBJ2-3	CASSSNRADTQYF
TRBV2	TRBJ2-2	CASSGQPNTGELFF
TRBV9	TRBJ2-7	CASRPPGRSYEQYF
TRBV5-5	TRBJ1-2	CASSGYPGQIDGYTF
TRBV15	TRBJ2-6	CATSRDLGSGANVLTF
TRBV9	TRBJ2-5	CASSPEGRYQETQYF
TRBV6-4	TRBJ2-1	CASSMFRDANEQFF
TRBV29-1	TRBJ2-2	CSVTGLYTGELFF
TRBV7-9	TRBJ2-2	CASSFRDSNTGELFF
TRBV28	TRBJ2-3	CASSLMAGTDTQYF
TRBV7-9	TRBJ2-7	CASSLAAAYEQYF
TRBV11-3	TRBJ1-1	CASRRRQDLNTGAFF
TRBV7-3	TRBJ2-7	CASSVTGGTYEQYF
TRBV5-1	TRBJ2-1	CASSLSGGGVNEQFF
TRBV27	TRBJ1-1	CASGHTGGTEAFF
TRBV7-9	TRBJ2-2	CASSNSDPSGELFF
TRBV4-1	TRBJ2-3	CASSSGSDTQYF
TRBV20-1	TRBJ2-2	CSARDIGQETTGELFF
TRBV4-1	TRBJ2-2	CASSQLTGRTGELFF
TRBV28	TRBJ2-1	CASSRLRLAHNEQFF
TRBV6-5	TRBJ2-7	CASTEGRGATYEQYF
TRBV10-3	TRBJ1-1	CAISEGTEAFF
TRBV7-8	TRBJ1-4	CASSPRRLAQTNEKLFF
TRBV18	TRBJ2-7	CASSPWTDPLYEQYF
TRBV29-1	TRBJ2-7	CSVEVAGHGDEQYF
TRBV18	TRBJ2-5	CASSPRTAQETQYF
TRBV21-1	TRBJ2-1	CASSKKASLWDNEQFF
TRBV7-6	TRBJ1-1	CASSSGTAGTNTEAFF
TRBV23-1	TRBJ2-2	CASSPYTGGTGELFF
TRBV5-5	TRBJ2-5	CASSSPGQGLQETQYF
TRBV14	TRBJ1-6	CASSQGRHHRDSPLHF
TRBV16	TRBJ2-7	CASSQLTSGRSGVQYF
TRBV5-1	TRBJ1-5	CASSPQGGQPQHF